This T cell receptor beta chain was documented in a study of chemoradiotherapy in HPV16-positive cancers. Findings and limits, study-wide: Candidate HPV-specific clones and E7-related TCR motifs grew in tumor during treatment. Better recurrence-free survival went with HPV-responsive T-cell expansion in HPV16-positive patients.

The germline V and J ends were trimmed by 1 base and 4 bases, with 5 bases remaining between them. CDR1 and CDR2 from the germline V gene are SEHNR and FQNEAQ (reference sequence). The CDR3 runs to 13 residues. The table lists this clone with a few counts. The antigen remains unidentified. The repertoire was sequenced with immunoSEQ multiplex PCR; TCRdb's copy has only in-frame clones and lacks some. Here the sample spans about 5,900 clones, 73% being singletons. Specimen collection occurred from a patient who underwent chemoradiotherapy. The rearrangement links TRBV7-9 to TRBJ1-5; no definite D call. This receptor was taken from a human donor with HPV-associated anogenital cancer. CDR3 sequence (DNA): TGTGCCAGCAGCTTAGTAGGGAATCAGCCCCAGCATTTT. Translation gives CASSLVGNQPQHF. Full variable domain (remainder filled in from reference TRBV7-9 and TRBJ1-5): DTGVSQNPRHKITKRGQNVTFRCDPISEHNRLYWYRQTLGQGPEFLTYFQNEAQLEKSRLLSDRFSAERPKGSFSTLEIQRTEQGDSAMYLCASSLVGNQPQHFGDGTRLSIL.